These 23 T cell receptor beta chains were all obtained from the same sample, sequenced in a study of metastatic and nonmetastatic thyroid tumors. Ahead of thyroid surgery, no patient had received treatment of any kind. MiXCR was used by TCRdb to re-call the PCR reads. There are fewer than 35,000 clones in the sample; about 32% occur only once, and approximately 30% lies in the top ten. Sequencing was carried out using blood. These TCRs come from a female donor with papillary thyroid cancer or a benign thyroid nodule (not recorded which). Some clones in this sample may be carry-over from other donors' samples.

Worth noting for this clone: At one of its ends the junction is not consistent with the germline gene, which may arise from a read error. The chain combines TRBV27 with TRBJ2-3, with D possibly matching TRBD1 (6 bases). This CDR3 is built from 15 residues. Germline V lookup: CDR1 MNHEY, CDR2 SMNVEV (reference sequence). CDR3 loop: CASSLLLTGQTKALF. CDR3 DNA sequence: TGTGCCAGCAGTTTACTATTAACAGGACAGACTAAAGCTTTGTTT.

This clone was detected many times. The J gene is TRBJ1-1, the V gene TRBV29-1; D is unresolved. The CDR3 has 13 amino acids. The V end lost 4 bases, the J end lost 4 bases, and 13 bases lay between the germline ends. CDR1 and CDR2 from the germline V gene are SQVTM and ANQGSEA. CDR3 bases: TGCAGCGTTGTGGGCCCCGTGGGCACTGAAGCTTTCTTT. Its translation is CSVVGPVGTEAFF.

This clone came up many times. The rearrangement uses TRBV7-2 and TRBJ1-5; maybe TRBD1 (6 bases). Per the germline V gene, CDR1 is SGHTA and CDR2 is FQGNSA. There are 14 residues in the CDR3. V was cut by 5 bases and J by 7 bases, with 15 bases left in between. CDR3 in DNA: TGTGCCAGCAGCCCGTACAGGGCCGGCCAGCCCCAGCATTTT. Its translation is CASSPYRAGQPQHF.

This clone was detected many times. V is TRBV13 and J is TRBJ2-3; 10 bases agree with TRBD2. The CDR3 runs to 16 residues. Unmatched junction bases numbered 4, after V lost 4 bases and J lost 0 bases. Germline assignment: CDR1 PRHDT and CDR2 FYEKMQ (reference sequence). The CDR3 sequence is CASSSETSGSTDTQYF. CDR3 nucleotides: TGTGCCAGCAGCTCAGAGACTAGCGGGAGCACAGATACGCAGTATTTT.

Here the CDR3 reads CASSVLGQADTQYF. The CDR3 DNA reads TGTGCCAGTAGTGTGCTAGGGCAGGCAGATACGCAGTATTTT. The rearrangement joins TRBV19 to TRBJ2-3; D is unclear. Germline CDR1 is LNHDA and CDR2 is SQIVND (reference sequence). This CDR3 spans 14 amino acids. The ends were cut back, 5 bases at V and 4 bases at J, with 13 bases in the middle. Full variable domain (rest looked up from reference TRBV19 and TRBJ2-3): DGGITQSPKYLFRKEGQNVTLSCEQNLNHDAMYWYRQDPGQGLRLIYYSQIVNDFQKGDIAEGYSVSREKKESFPLTVTSAQKNPTAFYLCASSVLGQADTQYFGPGTRLTVL.

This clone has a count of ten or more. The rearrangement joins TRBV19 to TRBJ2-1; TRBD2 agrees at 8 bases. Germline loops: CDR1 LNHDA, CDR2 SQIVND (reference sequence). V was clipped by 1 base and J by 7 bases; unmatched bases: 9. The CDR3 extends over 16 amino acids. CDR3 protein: CASSIVAERGMNEQFF. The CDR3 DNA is TGTGCCAGTAGTATAGTGGCGGAGCGGGGGATGAATGAGCAGTTCTTC.

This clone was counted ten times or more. Here the CDR3 reads CASSLTGNYEQYF. The CDR3 DNA reads as TGTGCCAGCAGCTTAACGGGGAATTACGAGCAGTACTTC. J is TRBJ2-7 and V is TRBV11-2; D is perhaps TRBD2 (5 bases). Germline loops: CDR1 SGHAT, CDR2 FQNNGV. This CDR3 has 13 residues. The V gene lost 2 bases and the J gene lost 4 bases, with 9 bases spanning the gap.

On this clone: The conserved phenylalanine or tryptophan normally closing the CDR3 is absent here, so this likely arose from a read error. The CDR3 protein is CASSKREWDEQYL. The CDR3 nucleotides read TGTGCCAGCAGCAAAAGAGAGTGGGACGAGCAGTACCTC. V and J are TRBV3-1 and TRBJ2-7, with unresolved D. CDR1 is LGHDT and CDR2 is YNNKEL in the germline V gene (reference sequence). There are 13 residues in the CDR3. The V gene lost 5 bases and the J gene lost 5 bases, with 13 bases spanning the gap.

CDR3 sequence (DNA): TGTGCCAGCAGTTTATCGAAAGTATCGGGAAATTCACCCCTCCACTTT. Translated, it gives CASSLSKVSGNSPLHF. The J gene is TRBJ1-6, the V gene TRBV27, with D unresolved. The germline V gene has CDR1 MNHEY and CDR2 SMNVEV (reference sequence). Between the trimmed V and J ends, which lost 0 bases and 7 bases, there was a span of 13 bases. CDR3 size: 16 residues.

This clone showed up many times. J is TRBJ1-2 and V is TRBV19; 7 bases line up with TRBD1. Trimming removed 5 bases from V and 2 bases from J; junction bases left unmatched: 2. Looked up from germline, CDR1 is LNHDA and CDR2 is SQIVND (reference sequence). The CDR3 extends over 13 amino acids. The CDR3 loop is CASSEQGNYGYTF. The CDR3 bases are TGTGCCAGTAGTGAACAGGGGAACTATGGCTACACCTTC.

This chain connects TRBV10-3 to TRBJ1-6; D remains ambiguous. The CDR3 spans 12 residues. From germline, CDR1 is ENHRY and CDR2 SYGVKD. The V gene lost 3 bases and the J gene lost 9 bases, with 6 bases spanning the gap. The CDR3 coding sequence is TGTGCCATCAGTGAACTGGTTTCACCCCTCCACTTT. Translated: CAISELVSPLHF.

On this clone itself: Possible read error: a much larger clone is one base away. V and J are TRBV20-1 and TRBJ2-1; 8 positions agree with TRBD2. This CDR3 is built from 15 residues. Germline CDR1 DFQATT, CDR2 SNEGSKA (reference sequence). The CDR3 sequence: CCATPLSGSHNEQFF. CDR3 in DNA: TGCTGTGCTACCCCCCTCAGCGGGAGCCACAATGAGCAGTTCTTC.

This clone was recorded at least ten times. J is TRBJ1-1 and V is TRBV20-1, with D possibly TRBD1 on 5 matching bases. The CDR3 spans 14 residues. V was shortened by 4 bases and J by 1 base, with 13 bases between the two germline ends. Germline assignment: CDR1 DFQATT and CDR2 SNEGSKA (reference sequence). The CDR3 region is CSATRPGTNTEAFF. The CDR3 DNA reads TGCAGTGCTACCCGTCCGGGGACGAACACTGAAGCTTTCTTT.

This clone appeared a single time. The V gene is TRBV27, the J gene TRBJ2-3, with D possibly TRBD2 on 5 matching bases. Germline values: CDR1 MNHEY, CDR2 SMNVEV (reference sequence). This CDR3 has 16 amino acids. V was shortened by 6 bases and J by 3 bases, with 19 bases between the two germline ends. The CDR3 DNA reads TGTGCCAGCAGCCGCCTCGACGGAGGAACGACAGATACGCAGTATTTT. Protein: CASSRLDGGTTDTQYF.

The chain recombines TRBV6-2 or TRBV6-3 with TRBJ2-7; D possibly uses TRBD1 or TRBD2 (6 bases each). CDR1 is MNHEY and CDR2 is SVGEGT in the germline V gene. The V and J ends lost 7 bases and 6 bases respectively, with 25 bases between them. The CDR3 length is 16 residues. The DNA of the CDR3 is TGTGCCAGCAAGGAGGGGGTCGTCCGGGGGCGTTCCGAGCAGTACTTC. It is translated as CASKEGVVRGRSEQYF.

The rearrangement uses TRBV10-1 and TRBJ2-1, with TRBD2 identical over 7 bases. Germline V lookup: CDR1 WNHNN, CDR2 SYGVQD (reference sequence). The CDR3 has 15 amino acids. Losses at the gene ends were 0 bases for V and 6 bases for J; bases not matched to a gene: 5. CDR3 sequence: CASSESGGSRNEQFF. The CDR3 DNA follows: TGCGCCAGCAGTGAGTCGGGGGGGAGCCGCAATGAGCAGTTCTTC.

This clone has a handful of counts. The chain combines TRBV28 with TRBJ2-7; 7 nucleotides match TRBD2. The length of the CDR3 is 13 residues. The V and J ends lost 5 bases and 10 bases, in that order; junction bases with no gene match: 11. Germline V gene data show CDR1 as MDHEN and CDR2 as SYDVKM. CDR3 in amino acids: CASSETSPSYQYF. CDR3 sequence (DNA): TGTGCCAGCAGTGAGACTAGCCCTAGCTATCAGTACTTC.

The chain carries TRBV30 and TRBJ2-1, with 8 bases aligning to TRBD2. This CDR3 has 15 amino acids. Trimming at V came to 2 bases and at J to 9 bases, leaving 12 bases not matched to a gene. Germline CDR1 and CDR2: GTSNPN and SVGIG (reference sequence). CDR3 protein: CAWSQREPRGGEQFF. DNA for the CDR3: TGTGCCTGGAGTCAGCGGGAGCCCCGAGGGGGTGAGCAGTTCTTC. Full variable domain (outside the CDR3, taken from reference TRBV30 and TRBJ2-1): SQTIHQWPATLVQPVGSPLSLECTVEGTSNPNLYWYRQAAGRGLQLLFYSVGIGQISSEVPQNLSASRPQDRQFILSSKKLLLSDSGFYLCAWSQREPRGGEQFFGPGTRLTVL.

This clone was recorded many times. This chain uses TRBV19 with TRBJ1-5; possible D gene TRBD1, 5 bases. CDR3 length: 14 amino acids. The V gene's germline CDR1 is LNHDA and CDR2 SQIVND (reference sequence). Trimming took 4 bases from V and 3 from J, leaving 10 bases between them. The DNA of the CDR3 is TGTGCCAGTAGTAAAGGACATCTCAATCAGCCCCAGCATTTT. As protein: CASSKGHLNQPQHF.

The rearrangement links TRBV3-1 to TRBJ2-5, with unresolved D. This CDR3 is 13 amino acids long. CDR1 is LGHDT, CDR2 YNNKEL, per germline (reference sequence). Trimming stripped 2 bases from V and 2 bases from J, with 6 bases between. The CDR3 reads CASSQSSQETQYF. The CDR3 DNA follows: TGTGCCAGCAGCCAATCTTCTCAAGAGACCCAGTACTTC.

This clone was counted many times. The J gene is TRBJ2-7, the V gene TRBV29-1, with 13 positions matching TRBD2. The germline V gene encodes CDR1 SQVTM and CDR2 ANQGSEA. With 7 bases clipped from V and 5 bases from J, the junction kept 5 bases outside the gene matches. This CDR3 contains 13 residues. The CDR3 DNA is TGCAGCGCTACTAGCGGGAGGGGGGACGAGCAGTACTTC. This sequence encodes CSATSGRGDEQYF.

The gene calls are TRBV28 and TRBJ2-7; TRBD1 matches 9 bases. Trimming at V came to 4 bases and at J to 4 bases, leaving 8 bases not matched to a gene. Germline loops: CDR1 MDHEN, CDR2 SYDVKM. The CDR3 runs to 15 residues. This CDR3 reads CASSSPGTGRYEQYF. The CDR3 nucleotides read TGTGCCAGCAGTTCCCCCGGGACAGGGAGGTACGAGCAGTACTTC.

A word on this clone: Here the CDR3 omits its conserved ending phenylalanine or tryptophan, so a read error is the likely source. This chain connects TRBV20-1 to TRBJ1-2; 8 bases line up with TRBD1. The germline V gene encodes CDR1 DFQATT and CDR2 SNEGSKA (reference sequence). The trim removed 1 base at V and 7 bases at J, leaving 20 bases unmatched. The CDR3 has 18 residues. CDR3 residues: CSARARDRLALKRGGYTS. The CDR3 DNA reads TGCAGTGCTAGAGCCCGGGACAGGTTAGCCCTGAAACGGGGTGGCTACACCTCC.